Included here is one T cell receptor (beta chain) sequence, with context. In its sample, this clonotype was seen many times. There is no known antigen for this receptor. Base quality data are lacking; no much larger clone is found one base away. CDR3 length: 11 amino acids, cysteine to phenylalanine. Only the CDR3 DNA is retained, 33 bases long and in frame from the first base. Between the V and J ends, shortened by 3 bases and 5 bases respectively, the junction contains 6 bases. From a lookup of the germline V gene (reference sequence), CDR1 and CDR2 are DFQATT and SNEGSKA. The library was obtained by RACE. Sequencer: NextSeq 500. Library preparation attached unique molecular identifiers to individual cDNA molecules for quantitative, reproducible TCR counting. For every blood RNA sample, sequencing covered both the TCR alpha and TCR beta chains. The original pipeline was this. The median number of TCRs per sample was 90,000 to 100,000, ranging from about 23,224 to 700,000. V, J and CDR3 annotation of the TCR reads was carried out using the Decombinator software suite. For the PS versus PT1 abundance plots, all samples were subsampled to the same number of TCRs (28,000). TCRs were defined as expanded if absent before sensitization and observed at least eight times at the 2-week time point. TCRdb's own reprocessing of the public reads used fastp at Q25 and MiXCR and kept productive beta chains. Rows matching on CDR3 protein sequence are summarized as one entry with the most common DNA and genes. The V and J calls here are based on TCRdb, not the publication. Across this sample there are approximately 77,000 distinct CDR3 sequences, with around 15% seen only once. The ten top clones hold 4.6% of the sample.

The data originate from a study of human T cells and chemical hapten exposure (dated by TCRdb to about 2021). Notes on the research overall: For sensitization, 2% DPC in acetone was applied to an approximately 2 cm by approximately 2 cm area of upper inner arm skin. Patch testing was performed on the upper back with Finn chambers containing 0.01% DPC, and the patch tests were scored after 6 days according to International Contact Dermatitis Research Group standards. For TCR sequencing, blood came from about 29 alopecia patients at anywhere from one to four time points (pre-sensitization, 2, 6 and 24 weeks). Throughout the study period of around 25 weeks, patients also received therapeutic DPC doses to the scalp every week. Libraries were pooled for sequencing, and variation in per-sample TCR yields was attributed mainly to small differences in library volumes within the pool. Alopecia areata with under or over 50% scalp involvement, alopecia totalis and alopecia universalis were represented in the patient cohort, which was mostly female. Peripheral blood TCR repertoire changes were tracked in vivo in alopecia patients during primary and secondary sensitization to the hapten diphenylcyclopropenone (DPC). Blood samples were taken from patients before sensitization (week 0) and then at 2, 6 and about 24 weeks after DPC sensitization.

Broad study findings and their caveats: DPC sensitization did not change the number of TCRs with a frequency above 1 in 1000, and there was no evidence of changes in global repertoire structure. All patients had alopecia, a presumed autoimmune disease, so their immune response might differ from that of healthy individuals. A positive correlation was found between the number of PT1 expanded TCRs and patch test score, with significance reached at thresholds 8, 16 and 32 but not 4. Significantly more large CDR3 similarity clusters were formed by expanded TCRs than by pre-sensitization or healthy control sets, consistent with antigen-driven responses. Repeated subsampling changed both the strength of the expansion versus patch-test correlation and the threshold at which that correlation became significant.

According to the study, the label for this sample's time point signals: pre-sensitization, week 0. What this sample's treatment or condition label stands for: therapeutic diphenylcyclopropenone sensitization with weekly scalp DPC. At each patch-test visit, blood was drawn before the patch test was applied. Patients were considered eligible if aged 18 to 70, diagnosed with alopecia and deemed suitable for DPC therapy, and patients were excluded if pregnant. Total RNA was extracted from unfractionated whole blood that had been collected in Tempus Blood RNA tubes. The chain joins TRBV20-1 to TRBJ2-3, with an unclear D gene assignment. This sequence originates from a woman aged 45-59 years with alopecia areata. Some clones in this sample may be carry-over from other donors' samples. Sequencing used whole blood, obtained in connection with sensitization to the hapten diphenylcyclopropenone (DPC). The CDR3 region reads CSARPVDTQYF. The sequenced DNA: TGCAGTGCTAGGCCAGTAGATACGCAGTATTTT.